The rows below give T cell receptor beta chains drawn from one sample of a study of blood T cell repertoires in COVID-19. Measured with immunoSEQ multiplex PCR; TCRdb has only the in-frame clones, and not every one. The sample lists 80,000 to 100,000 clones, just over 85% occurring once. The sample taken for sequencing was peripheral blood. All receptors derive from a woman at least 80 years old in a cohort sampled during active or convalescent COVID-19. CDR3s include the opening cysteine and the closing phenylalanine or tryptophan. The D gene is left open where the match is weak. Clone sizes are given selectively: once, few, many, or a class where the clone is expanded.

>16|TRBV24-1|TRBJ2-1|.|.
TGTGCCACCAGTGACCCTAGAGACAGGCCCCTCAATGAGCAGTTCTTC
CATSDPRDRPLNEQFF
>14|TRBV7-3|TRBJ2-5|.|.
TGTGCCAGCAGCCAAACCGGGGGACGAGAGACCCAGTACTTC
CASSQTGGRETQYF
>12|TRBV11-2|TRBJ1-5|.|.
TGTGCCAGCAGCCGAGAAACGGGGGCCCAGCATTTT
CASSRETGAQHF
>15|TRBV28|TRBJ2-7|.|TRBD2
TGTGCCAGCAGCCGCGGGGGTCAGGCTACCTACGAGCAGTACTTC
CASSRGGQATYEQYF
>16|TRBV19|TRBJ1-2|.|TRBD1
TGTGCCAGTGGCACCGGTGGGGGACAGGAGAACTATGGCTACACCTTC
CASGTGGGQENYGYTF
>15|TRBV5-4|TRBJ2-5|.|.
TGTGCCAGCAGTAGCGGTAACCAACTACAAGAGACCCAGTACTTC
CASSSGNQLQETQYF
>14|TRBV6-5|TRBJ1-2|.|.
TGTGCCAGCAGTTACTCACAGAGTAACTATGGCTACACCTTC
CASSYSQSNYGYTF
>14|TRBV7-9|TRBJ1-2|.|TRBD1
TGTGCCAGCAGCCAGCAGGGACAGGGGGCAGGCTACACCTTC
CASSQQGQGAGYTF
>15|TRBV19|TRBJ1-4|.|.
TGTGCCAGTAGTGGGGCTGTGACAGCTACCGAAAAACTGTTTTTT
CASSGAVTATEKLFF
>15|TRBV18|TRBJ1-1|.|.
TGTGCCAGCTCACGATCGACAGCAATGAACACTGAAGCTTTCTTT
CASSRSTAMNTEAFF
>13|TRBV5-8|TRBJ2-1|many|.
TGTGCCAGCAGCTTGAGAACGCAGGGAGAGCAGTTCTTC
CASSLRTQGEQFF
>12|TRBV7-8|TRBJ2-1|few|.
TGTGCCAGCAACTTATATTACAATGAGCAGTTCTTC
CASNLYYNEQFF
>15|TRBV28|TRBJ2-1|.|.
TGTGCCAGCAGTTTGCCCCCGGGCTCCTACAATGAGCAGTTCTTC
CASSLPPGSYNEQFF
>15|TRBV30|TRBJ1-6|.|TRBD1
TGTGCCTGGAGTCCCCGGACAGGGGGTAATTCACCCCTCCACTTT
CAWSPRTGGNSPLHF
>13|TRBV29-1|TRBJ1-1|.|TRBD1
TGCAGCGTGCTGACAGGGGGCTGGACTGAAGCTTTCTTT
CSVLTGGWTEAFF
>17|TRBV2|TRBJ2-3|.|TRBD2
TGTGCCAGCAGCCACAATCTAGCGGGAGGGGTCACAGATACGCAGTATTTT
CASSHNLAGGVTDTQYF
>17|TRBV30|TRBJ1-5|.|.
TGTGCCTGGAGTGGGGGGGGGAAAGGGACATTAAATCAGCCCCAGCATTTT
CAWSGGGKGTLNQPQHF
>13|TRBV7-9|TRBJ2-3|.|.
TGTGCCAGCAGCCGGGGGTTTGCAGATACGCAGTATTTT
CASSRGFADTQYF
>16|TRBV19|TRBJ1-1|.|TRBD1
TGTGCCAGTAGTATCGGGGATTCACAGGGGAGGACTGAAGCTTTCTTT
CASSIGDSQGRTEAFF
>16|TRBV19|TRBJ1-3|.|.
TGTGCCAGTAGTAGCTTTCAGGTTAGCTCTGGAAACACCATATATTTT
CASSSFQVSSGNTIYF
>15|TRBV6-5|TRBJ2-2|.|TRBD1
TGTGCCAGCAGGACGACAGGGGGCGATACCGGGGAGCTGTTTTTT
CASRTTGGDTGELFF
>18|TRBV5-1|TRBJ2-5|.|TRBD1
TGCGCCAGCAGCTTGGGACTTACCGTTAGGACAGGGGAAGAGACCCAGTACTTC
CASSLGLTVRTGEETQYF
>15|TRBV21-1|TRBJ2-4|.|.
TGTGCCAGCAGCAACCGGGACAGGGCTCACGGCATTCAGTACTTC
CASSNRDRAHGIQYF
>16|TRBV9|TRBJ1-2|.|TRBD1
TGTGCCAGCAGCGTAGTTTTGGGGACAGGGCTCCCAGGCTACACCTTC
CASSVVLGTGLPGYTF
>13|TRBV30|TRBJ1-1|.|.
TGTGCCTGGAGTGTAGGGGTAGGCACTGAAGCTTTCTTT
CAWSVGVGTEAFF
>17|TRBV6-6|TRBJ2-7|.|TRBD1
TGTGCCAGCAGTCCGAACCGCGGACAGGGAATGAGGTACGAGCAGTACTTC
CASSPNRGQGMRYEQYF
>13|TRBV7-9|TRBJ1-2|.|.
TGTGCCAGCAGCTTATTCCCAGGGGAAGGCTACACCTTC
CASSLFPGEGYTF
>15|TRBV19|TRBJ2-2|.|.
TGTGCCAGTGGAAGTATCAGGGTGGACACCGGGGAGCTGTTTTTT
CASGSIRVDTGELFF
>16|TRBV7-9|TRBJ2-1|.|TRBD2
TGTGCCAGCAGCCACAGACTAGCGGGGATCGGGAATGAGCAGTTCTTC
CASSHRLAGIGNEQFF
>16|TRBV24-1|TRBJ2-3|.|TRBD1
TGTGCCACCAGTGACTATGGGACAGGCTTTTATGATACGCAGTATTTT
CATSDYGTGFYDTQYF
>15|TRBV19|TRBJ2-1|.|TRBD2
TGTGCCAGTAGTGGGGGGAGCGGGAGGGCCCTTGAGCAGTTCTTC
CASSGGSGRALEQFF
>13|TRBV10-1|TRBJ1-1|.|.
TGCGCCAGCAGTGCTCAGGGTGGCACTGAAGCTTTCTTT
CASSAQGGTEAFF
>14|TRBV24-1|TRBJ2-1|.|.
TGTGCCACCAGTGGCTGGACAAATTACAATGAGCAGTTCTTC
CATSGWTNYNEQFF
>17|TRBV28|TRBJ2-7|once|TRBD2
TGTGCCAGCAGCCTTACGGGACAGGGACTAGCGGGAAGGGAGCAGTACTTC
CASSLTGQGLAGREQYF
>15|TRBV5-1|TRBJ1-1|once|TRBD1
TGCGCCAGCAGCGTACAGGGGGAAATCAACACTGAAGCTTTCTTT
CASSVQGEINTEAFF